This T cell receptor beta chain was recovered during a study of blood T cell repertoires in COVID-19. Whole-study context: Researchers got acute and convalescent COVID-19 samples from the United States, Italy and Spain. Nucleic acid was either cDNA or gDNA, and it came from T cells, B-cell-depleted T cells, or PBMCs.

The germline V gene encodes CDR1 GTSNPN and CDR2 SVGIG (reference sequence). This CDR3 spans 12 amino acids. The V and J ends lost 4 bases and 7 bases respectively, with 12 bases between them. In the original processing: The assay estimated nucleated cells by amplifying reference gene primers. Method: immunoSEQ multiplex PCR; TCRdb's copy keeps in-frame clones and lacks some. V and J calls and clone size are as listed in that table; D and trimming were resolved from the DNA. This table holds 300,000 to 350,000 clones, 90% to 95% found once. The chain has TRBV30 and TRBJ2-3; D uncertain. This TCR came from a woman aged 18 to 35 who had recovered from COVID-19. The sequenced material came from peripheral blood. CDR3 in amino acids: CAWKESANTQYF. The DNA for the CDR3 is TGTGCCTGGAAGGAAAGCGCTAATACGCAGTATTTT. Full variable domain (outside the CDR3, taken from reference TRBV30 and TRBJ2-3): SQTIHQWPATLVQPVGSPLSLECTVEGTSNPNLYWYRQAAGRGLQLLFYSVGIGQISSEVPQNLSASRPQDRQFILSSKKLLLSDSGFYLCAWKESANTQYFGPGTRLTVL.